The 2 T cell receptor beta chains below all came from one sample that was sequenced in a study of blood T cell repertoires in COVID-19. Data came from immunoSEQ multiplex PCR; TCRdb stores just in-frame clones and leaves some out. The sample gives some 210,000 clones, 65% to 85% of which show up once; 2.5% to 3.5% is in the top ten. The sequencing sample was made of peripheral blood. Source of these receptors: a man aged 50-59 years with active or convalescent COVID-19.

In its sample, this clone was seen once. The chain carries TRBV12-3 or TRBV12-4 and TRBJ2-7; D uncertain. The CDR3 has 13 residues. The V gene lost 3 bases and the J gene lost 2 bases, with 8 bases spanning the gap. For the CDR3, the DNA is TGTGCCAGCAGTTTGAGCCTCACCTACGAGCAGTACTTC. Its protein product is CASSLSLTYEQYF.

The rearrangement links TRBV4-2 to TRBJ2-2; perhaps TRBD1 as D (7 bases). Trimming took 1 base from V and 4 from J, leaving 13 bases between them. The CDR3 sequence is 16 residues long. From germline, CDR1 is LGHNA and CDR2 YNFKEQ. The CDR3 sequence is CASSQAGGRSTGELFF. DNA for the CDR3: TGTGCCAGCAGCCAAGCAGGGGGGCGTAGCACCGGGGAGCTGTTTTTT.